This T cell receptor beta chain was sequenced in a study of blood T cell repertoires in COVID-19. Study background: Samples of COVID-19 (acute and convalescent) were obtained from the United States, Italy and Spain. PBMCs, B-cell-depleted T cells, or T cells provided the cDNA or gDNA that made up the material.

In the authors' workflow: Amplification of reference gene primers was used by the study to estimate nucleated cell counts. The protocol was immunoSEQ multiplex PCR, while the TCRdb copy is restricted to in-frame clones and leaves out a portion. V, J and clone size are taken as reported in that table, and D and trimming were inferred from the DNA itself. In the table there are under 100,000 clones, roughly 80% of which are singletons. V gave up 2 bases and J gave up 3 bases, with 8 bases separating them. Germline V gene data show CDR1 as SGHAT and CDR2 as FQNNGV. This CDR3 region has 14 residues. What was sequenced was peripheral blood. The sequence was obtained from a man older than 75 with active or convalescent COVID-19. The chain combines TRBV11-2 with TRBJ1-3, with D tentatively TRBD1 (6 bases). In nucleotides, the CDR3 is TGTGCCAGCAGCTTAACCAGGGGTGGAAACACCATATATTTT. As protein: CASSLTRGGNTIYF. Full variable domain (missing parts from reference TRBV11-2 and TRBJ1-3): EAGVAQSPRYKIIEKRQSVAFWCNPISGHATLYWYQQILGQGPKLLIQFQNNGVVDDSQLPKDRFSAERLKGVDSTLKIQPAKLEDSAVYLCASSLTRGGNTIYFGEGSWLTVV.